This paragraph reports one T cell receptor (beta chain). This sample is part of a study of Ad26.COV2.S vaccination and SARS-CoV-2 variants. Generated by immunoSEQ multiplex PCR, the TCRdb table keeps only in-frame clones and is missing some. The sample holds fewer than 900,000 clones, roughly nine tenths seen once. Documented treatment: around 19 received Ad26.COV2.S at low or high dose, single or two shots; about 5 received placebo; per-sample allocation not given. The study sampled participants on day 63 after the first vaccine or placebo injection. This sample comprised peripheral blood, obtained in a trial of Ad26.COV2.S vaccine versus placebo. The clonotype comes from a person between 18 and 60 years old who received the Ad26.COV2.S COVID-19 vaccine or a placebo.

The CDR3 loop reads CASSPAGTALSGNTIYF. The CDR3 DNA follows: TGTGCCAGCTCACCCGCCGGGACAGCACTCTCTGGAAACACCATATATTTT. This chain links TRBV18 with TRBJ1-3; 7 bases line up with TRBD1. The CDR3 has 17 residues. Germline V gene data show CDR1 as KGHSH and CDR2 as LQKENI. V was clipped by 3 bases and J by 0 bases; unmatched bases: 8.